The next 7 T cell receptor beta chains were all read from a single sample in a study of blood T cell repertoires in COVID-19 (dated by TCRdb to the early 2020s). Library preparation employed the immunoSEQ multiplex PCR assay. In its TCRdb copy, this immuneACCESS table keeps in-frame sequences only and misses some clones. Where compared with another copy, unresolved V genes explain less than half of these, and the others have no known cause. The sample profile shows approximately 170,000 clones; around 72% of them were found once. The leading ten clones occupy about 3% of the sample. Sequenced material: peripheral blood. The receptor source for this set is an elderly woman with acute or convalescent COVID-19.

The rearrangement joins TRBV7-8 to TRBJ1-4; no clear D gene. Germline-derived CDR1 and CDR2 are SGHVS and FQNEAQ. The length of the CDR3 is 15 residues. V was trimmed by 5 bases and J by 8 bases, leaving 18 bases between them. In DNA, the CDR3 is TGTGCCAGCAGCGCTAGCGTTGGAACCCACGAAAAACTGTTTTTT. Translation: CASSASVGTHEKLFF.

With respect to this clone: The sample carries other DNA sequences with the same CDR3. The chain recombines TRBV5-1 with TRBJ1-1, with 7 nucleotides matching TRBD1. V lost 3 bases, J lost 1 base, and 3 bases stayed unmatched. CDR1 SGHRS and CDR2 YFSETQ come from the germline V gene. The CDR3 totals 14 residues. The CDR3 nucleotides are TGCGCCAGCAGCTCGGGGACAGAGAACACTGAAGCTTTCTTT. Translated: CASSSGTENTEAFF.

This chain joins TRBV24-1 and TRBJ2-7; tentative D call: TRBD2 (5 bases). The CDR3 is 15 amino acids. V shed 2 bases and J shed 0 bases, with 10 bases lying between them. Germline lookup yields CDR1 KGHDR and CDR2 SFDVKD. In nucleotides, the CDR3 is TGTGCCACCAGTGATTCCCGGGGTAGCTCCTACGAGCAGTACTTC. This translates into CATSDSRGSSYEQYF.

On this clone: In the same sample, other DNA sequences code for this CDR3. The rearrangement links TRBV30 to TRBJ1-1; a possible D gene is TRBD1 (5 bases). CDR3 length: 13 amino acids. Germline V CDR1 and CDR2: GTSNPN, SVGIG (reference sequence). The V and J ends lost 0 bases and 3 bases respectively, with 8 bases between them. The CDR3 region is CAWSVQGDTEAFF. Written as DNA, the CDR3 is TGTGCCTGGAGTGTACAAGGGGACACTGAAGCTTTCTTT.

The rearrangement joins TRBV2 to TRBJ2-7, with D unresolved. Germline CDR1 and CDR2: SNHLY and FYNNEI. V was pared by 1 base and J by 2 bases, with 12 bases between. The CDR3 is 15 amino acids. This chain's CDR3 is CASSEGRNLAYEQYF. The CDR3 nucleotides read TGTGCCAGCAGTGAAGGGCGGAATCTAGCCTACGAGCAGTACTTC.

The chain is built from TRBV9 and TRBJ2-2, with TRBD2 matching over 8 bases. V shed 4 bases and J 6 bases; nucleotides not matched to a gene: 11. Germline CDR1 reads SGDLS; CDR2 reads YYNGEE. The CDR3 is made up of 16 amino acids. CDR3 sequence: CASSSLGGGFAGELFF. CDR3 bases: TGTGCCAGCAGCTCTCTCGGGGGGGGCTTCGCCGGGGAGCTGTTTTTT.

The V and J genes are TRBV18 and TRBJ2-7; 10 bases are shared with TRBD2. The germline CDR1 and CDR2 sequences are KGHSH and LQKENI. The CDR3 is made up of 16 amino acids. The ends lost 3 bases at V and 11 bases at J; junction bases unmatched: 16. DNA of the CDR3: TGTGCCAGCTCACCGGGTCTTGGAACTAGCGGGAACTCGGAGTACTTC. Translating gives CASSPGLGTSGNSEYF. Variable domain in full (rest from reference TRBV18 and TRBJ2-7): NAGVMQNPRHLVRRRGQEARLRCSPMKGHSHVYWYRQLPEEGLKFMVYLQKENIIDESGMPKERFSAEFPKEGPSILRIQQVVRGDSAAYFCASSPGLGTSGNSEYFGPGTRLTVT.